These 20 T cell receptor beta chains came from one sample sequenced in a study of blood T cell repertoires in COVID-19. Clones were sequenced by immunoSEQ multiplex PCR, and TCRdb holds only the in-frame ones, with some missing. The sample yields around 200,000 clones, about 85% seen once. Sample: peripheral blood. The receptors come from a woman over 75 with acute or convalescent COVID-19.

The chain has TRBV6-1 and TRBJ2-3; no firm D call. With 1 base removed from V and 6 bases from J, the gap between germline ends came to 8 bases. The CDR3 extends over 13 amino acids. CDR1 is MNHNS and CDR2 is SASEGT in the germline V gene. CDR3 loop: CASSEDSPDTQYF. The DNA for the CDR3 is TGTGCCAGCAGTGAAGACAGTCCGGATACGCAGTATTTT.

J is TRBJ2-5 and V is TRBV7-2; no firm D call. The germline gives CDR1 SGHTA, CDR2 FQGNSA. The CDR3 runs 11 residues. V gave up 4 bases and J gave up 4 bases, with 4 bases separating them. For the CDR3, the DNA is TGTGCCAGCAGCTCGAGAGAGACCCAGTACTTC. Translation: CASSSRETQYF.

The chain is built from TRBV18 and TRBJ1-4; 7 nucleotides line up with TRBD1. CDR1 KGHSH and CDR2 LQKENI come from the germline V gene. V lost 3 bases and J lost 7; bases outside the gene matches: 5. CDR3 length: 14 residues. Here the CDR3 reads CASSPSGGLEKLFF. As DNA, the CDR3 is TGTGCCAGCTCACCGTCAGGGGGACTTGAAAAACTGTTTTTT.

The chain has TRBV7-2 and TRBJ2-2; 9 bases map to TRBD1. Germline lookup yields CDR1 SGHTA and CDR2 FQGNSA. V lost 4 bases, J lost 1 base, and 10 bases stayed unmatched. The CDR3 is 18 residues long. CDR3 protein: CASSSGRGTGLNTGELFF. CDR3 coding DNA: TGTGCCAGCAGCTCTGGGCGGGGGACAGGGCTGAACACCGGGGAGCTGTTTTTT.

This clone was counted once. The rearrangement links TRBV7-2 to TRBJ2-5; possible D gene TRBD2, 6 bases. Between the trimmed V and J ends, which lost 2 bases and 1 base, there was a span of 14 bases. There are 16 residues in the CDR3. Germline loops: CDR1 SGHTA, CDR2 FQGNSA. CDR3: CASSLSFGAGQETQYF. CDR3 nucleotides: TGTGCCAGCAGCTTAAGCTTCGGAGCGGGCCAAGAGACCCAGTACTTC.

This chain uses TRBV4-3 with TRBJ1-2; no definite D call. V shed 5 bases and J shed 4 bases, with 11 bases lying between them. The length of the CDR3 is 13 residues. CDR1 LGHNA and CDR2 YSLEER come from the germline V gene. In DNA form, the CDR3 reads TGCGCCAGCAGCGCTCAAACAAGCTATGGCTACACCTTC. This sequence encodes CASSAQTSYGYTF.

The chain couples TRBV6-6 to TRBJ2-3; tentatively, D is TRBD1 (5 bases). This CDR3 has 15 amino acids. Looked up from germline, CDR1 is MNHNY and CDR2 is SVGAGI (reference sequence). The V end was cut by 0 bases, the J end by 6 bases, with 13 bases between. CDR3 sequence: CASSYSSAGIDTQYF. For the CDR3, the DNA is TGTGCCAGCAGTTACTCTTCGGCAGGGATCGATACGCAGTATTTT.

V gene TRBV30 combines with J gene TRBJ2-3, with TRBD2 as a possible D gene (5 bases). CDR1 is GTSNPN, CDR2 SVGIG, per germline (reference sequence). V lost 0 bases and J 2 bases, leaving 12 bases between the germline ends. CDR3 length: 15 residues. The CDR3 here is CAWSVSSRNTDTQYF. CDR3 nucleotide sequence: TGTGCCTGGAGTGTATCTAGCAGAAACACAGATACGCAGTATTTT.

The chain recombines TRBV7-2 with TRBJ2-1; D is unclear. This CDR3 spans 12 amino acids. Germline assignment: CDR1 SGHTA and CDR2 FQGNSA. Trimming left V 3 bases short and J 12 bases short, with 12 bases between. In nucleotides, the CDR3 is TGTGCCAGCAGCTTCCCCCCTAGTCCGCAGTTCTTC. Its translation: CASSFPPSPQFF.

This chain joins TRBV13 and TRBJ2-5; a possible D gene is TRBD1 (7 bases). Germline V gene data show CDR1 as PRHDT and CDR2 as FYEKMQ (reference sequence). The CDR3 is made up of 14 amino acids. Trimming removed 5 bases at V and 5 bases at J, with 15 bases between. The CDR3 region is CASSDISGGETQYF. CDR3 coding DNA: TGTGCCAGCAGCGACATTTCAGGGGGGGAGACCCAGTACTTC.

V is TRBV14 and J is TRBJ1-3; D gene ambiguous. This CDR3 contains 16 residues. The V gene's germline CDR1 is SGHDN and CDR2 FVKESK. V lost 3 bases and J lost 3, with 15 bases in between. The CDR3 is CASSQEGRTVGNTIYF. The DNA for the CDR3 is TGTGCCAGCAGCCAGGAGGGTCGCACCGTTGGAAACACCATATATTTT.

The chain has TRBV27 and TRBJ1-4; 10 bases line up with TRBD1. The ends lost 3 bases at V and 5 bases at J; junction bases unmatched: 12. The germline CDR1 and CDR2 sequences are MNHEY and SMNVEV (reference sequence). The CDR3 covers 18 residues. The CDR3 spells CASSFDRGLGLRNEKLFF. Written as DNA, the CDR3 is TGTGCCAGCAGTTTTGACAGGGGGCTAGGGTTACGAAATGAAAAACTGTTTTTT.

The CDR3 reads CASKTGTNTGELFF. CDR3 nucleotide sequence: TGTGCCAGCAAGACTGGAACGAACACCGGGGAGCTGTTTTTT. The rearrangement joins TRBV3-1 (or the pseudogene TRBV3-2) to TRBJ2-2, with D unclear. The CDR3 is 14 amino acids. Looked up from germline, CDR1 is LGHDT and CDR2 is YNNKEL (reference sequence). V dropped 7 bases and J dropped 0 bases, with 9 bases sitting between them.

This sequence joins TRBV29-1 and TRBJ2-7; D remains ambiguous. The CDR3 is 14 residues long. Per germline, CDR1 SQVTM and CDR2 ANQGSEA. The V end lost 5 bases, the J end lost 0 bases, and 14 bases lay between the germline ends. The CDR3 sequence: CSVLGLRRSYEQYF. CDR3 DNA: TGCAGCGTTCTAGGCCTCCGTCGCTCCTACGAGCAGTACTTC.

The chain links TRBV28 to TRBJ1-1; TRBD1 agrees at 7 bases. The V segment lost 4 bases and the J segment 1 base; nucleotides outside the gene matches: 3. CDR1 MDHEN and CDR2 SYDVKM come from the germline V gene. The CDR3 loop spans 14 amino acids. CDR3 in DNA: TGTGCCAGCAGTTCGGGGACAGAGAACACTGAAGCTTTCTTT. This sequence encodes CASSSGTENTEAFF.

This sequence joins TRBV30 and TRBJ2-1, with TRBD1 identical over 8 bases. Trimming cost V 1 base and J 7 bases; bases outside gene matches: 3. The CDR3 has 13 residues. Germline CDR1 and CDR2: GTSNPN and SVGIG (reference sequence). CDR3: CAWSGQGANEQFF. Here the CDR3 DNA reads TGTGCCTGGAGTGGTCAGGGGGCGAATGAGCAGTTCTTC.

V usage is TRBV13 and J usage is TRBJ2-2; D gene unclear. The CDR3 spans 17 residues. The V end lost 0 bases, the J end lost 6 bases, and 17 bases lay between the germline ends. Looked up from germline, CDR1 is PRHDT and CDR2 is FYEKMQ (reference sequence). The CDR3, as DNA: TGTGCCAGCAGCTTAGGCCTGCCACCTACTTACGCCGGGGAGCTGTTTTTT. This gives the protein CASSLGLPPTYAGELFF.

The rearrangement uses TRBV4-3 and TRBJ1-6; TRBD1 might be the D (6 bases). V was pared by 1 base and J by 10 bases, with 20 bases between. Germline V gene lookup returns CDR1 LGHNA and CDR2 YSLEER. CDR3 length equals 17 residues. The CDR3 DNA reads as TGCGCCAGCAGCCAAGCAGGGGAAGGTCGGTTCAACTCACCCCTCCACTTT. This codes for CASSQAGEGRFNSPLHF.

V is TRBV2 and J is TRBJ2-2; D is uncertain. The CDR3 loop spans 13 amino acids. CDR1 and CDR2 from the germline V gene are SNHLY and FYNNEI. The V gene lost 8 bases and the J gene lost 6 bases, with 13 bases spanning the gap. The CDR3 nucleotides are TGTGCCAGCGCCGCGGTGGGTTCCGGGGAGCTGTTTTTT. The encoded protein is CASAAVGSGELFF. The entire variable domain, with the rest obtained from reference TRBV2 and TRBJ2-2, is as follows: EPEVTQTPSHQVTQMGQEVILRCVPISNHLYFYWYRQILGQKVEFLVSFYNNEISEKSEIFDDQFSVERPDGSNFTLKIRSTKLEDSAMYFCASAAVGSGELFFGEGSRLTVL.

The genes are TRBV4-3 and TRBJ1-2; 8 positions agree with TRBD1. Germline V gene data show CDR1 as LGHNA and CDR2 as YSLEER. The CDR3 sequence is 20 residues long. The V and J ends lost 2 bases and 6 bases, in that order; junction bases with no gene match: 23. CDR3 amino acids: CASSQSTGQGYISSVHGYTF. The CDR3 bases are TGCGCCAGCAGCCAATCTACCGGACAGGGTTATATCTCGAGTGTTCATGGCTACACCTTC.